Each of the 5 T cell receptor beta chains below was sequenced from the same sample in a study of Graves' ophthalmopathy and Graves' hyperthyroidism. The authors amplified TCR beta CDR3 regions, and they did so from RNA transcripts for repertoire sequencing. After a first-round RT-PCR with HTBI primers, a second-round multiplex PCR was run. TCRdb redid the calling of the multiplex PCR reads with MiXCR, one entry per CDR3 protein. In the table there are 150,000 or so distinct CDR3 sequences, 30% to 45% of which are singletons. Sequencing was performed on peripheral blood. These receptors originate from a woman aged 35 to 49 with Graves' ophthalmopathy.

This clonotype was seen many times. The rearrangement joins TRBV27 to TRBJ2-7; D is possibly TRBD1 (6 bases). CDR1 is MNHEY and CDR2 is SMNVEV in the germline V gene (reference sequence). The CDR3 sequence is 14 residues long. V lost 7 bases and J lost 2, with 15 bases in between. The CDR3 DNA is TGTGCCAGCACCCGATATGCAGGGGCCTACGAGCAGTACTTC. Protein: CASTRYAGAYEQYF.

This clonotype was observed at least ten times. The chain combines TRBV19 with TRBJ1-1; 11 bases match TRBD1. Germline CDR1 is LNHDA and CDR2 is SQIVND (reference sequence). The CDR3 covers 13 residues. Losses at the gene ends were 5 bases for V and 10 bases for J; bases not matched to a gene: 6. The CDR3 DNA reads TGTGCCAGTAGTGCGGACAGGGGGCGGACAGCTTTCTTT. This sequence encodes CASSADRGRTAFF.

The V call is TRBV11-2, the J call TRBJ2-5; no reliable D call. The CDR3 extends over 13 amino acids. In germline, CDR1 is SGHAT, CDR2 FQNNGV. Trimming took off 2 bases at V and 5 bases at J, with 9 bases between the two ends. The CDR3 is CASSLRGWETQYF. Written as DNA, the CDR3 is TGTGCCAGCAGCTTACGAGGTTGGGAGACCCAGTACTTC.

This chain links TRBV28 with TRBJ2-1, with D unclear. This CDR3 spans 11 amino acids. Looked up from germline, CDR1 is MDHEN and CDR2 is SYDVKM. V lost 7 bases, J lost 9 bases, and 10 bases lay in between. DNA for the CDR3: TGTGCCAGCAACTCCCCTACTGAGCAGTTCTTC. Protein sequence: CASNSPTEQFF.

J is TRBJ1-1 and V is TRBV12-3 or TRBV12-4; 7 bases are shared with TRBD1. The CDR3 has 13 residues. V gave up 5 bases and J gave up 7 bases; unmatched junction bases: 7. CDR3: CASSLNQGVEAFF. The CDR3 region has the DNA TGTGCCAGCAGTCTCAACCAGGGGGTTGAAGCTTTCTTT.